The clone carrying this TCR beta chain was observed once. What it binds is unknown. This sample is part of a study of T cell responses to AZD1222 COVID-19 vaccine. Study observations and caveats: Breadth and depth of Spike-specific TCRs rose after two AZD1222 doses. Close to half of spike-specific TCRs reportedly recognize unmutated variant regions. The donor cohort was predominantly white British with a female majority, and clonal diversity may have been underestimated.

V lost 4 bases to trimming and J lost 3 bases; unmatched junction nucleotides: 7. The CDR3 runs 16 residues. CDR1 and CDR2 from the germline V gene are MDHEN and SYDVKM. Here immunoSEQ multiplex PCR was the method, and the copy in TCRdb shows in-frame clones only, minus some. The sample consists of approximately 180,000 clones, 85% to 90% of them appearing once. The receptor's source is an adult in good health. This specimen consisted of peripheral blood, obtained on day 0 of AZD1222 vaccination. This chain joins TRBV28 and TRBJ2-2; 8 nucleotides match TRBD2. CDR3 DNA: TGTGCCAGCAGTTCGGGGGGGTCGGGCCACACCGGGGAGCTGTTTTTT. Translated: CASSSGGSGHTGELFF. The whole variable domain, filled in from reference TRBV28 and TRBJ2-2, reads DVKVTQSSRYLVKRTGEKVFLECVQDMDHENMFWYRQDPGLGLRLIYFSYDVKMKEKGDIPEGYSVSREKKERFSLILESASTNQTSMYLCASSSGGSGHTGELFFGEGSRLTVL.